In this sample, the clone carrying this T cell receptor beta chain turned up once. This sample was taken from a study of blood T cell repertoires in COVID-19. As for the study in general: Donors in the United States, Italy and Spain gave samples during acute or convalescent COVID-19.

In the original analysis: Amplification from reference gene primers served as the basis for estimated nucleated cell counts. Generated by immunoSEQ multiplex PCR, the TCRdb table keeps only in-frame clones and is missing some. The V and J calls and clone size come from that table; D and trimming were worked out from the DNA. The table has about 120,000 clones, 80% to 90% seen once. Germline CDR1 is LGHDT and CDR2 is YNNKEL (reference sequence). The CDR3 runs to 16 residues. Trimming cost V 2 bases and J 7 bases; bases outside gene matches: 6. The sequencing sample was made of peripheral blood. The source of this sequence is a woman aged 70-85 years with acute or convalescent COVID-19. The J gene is TRBJ2-2, the V gene TRBV3-1 (or the pseudogene TRBV3-2); TRBD2 matches at 11 bases. The CDR3 loop is CASSQMTSGAVGELFF. The CDR3 DNA sequence: TGTGCCAGCAGCCAAATGACTAGCGGGGCAGTCGGGGAGCTGTTTTTT.